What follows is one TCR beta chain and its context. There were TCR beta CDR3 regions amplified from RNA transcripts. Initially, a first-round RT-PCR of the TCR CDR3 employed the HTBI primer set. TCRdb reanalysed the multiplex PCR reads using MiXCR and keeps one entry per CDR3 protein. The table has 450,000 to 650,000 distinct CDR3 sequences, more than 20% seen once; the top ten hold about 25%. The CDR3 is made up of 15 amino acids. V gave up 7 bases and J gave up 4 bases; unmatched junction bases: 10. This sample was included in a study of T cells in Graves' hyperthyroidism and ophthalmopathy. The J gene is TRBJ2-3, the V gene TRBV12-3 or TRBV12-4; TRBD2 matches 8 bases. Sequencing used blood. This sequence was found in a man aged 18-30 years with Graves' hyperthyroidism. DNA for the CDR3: TGTGCCAGCACGAAGTCCGGACTAGCTCCAGATACGCAGTATTTT. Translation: CASTKSGLAPDTQYF.